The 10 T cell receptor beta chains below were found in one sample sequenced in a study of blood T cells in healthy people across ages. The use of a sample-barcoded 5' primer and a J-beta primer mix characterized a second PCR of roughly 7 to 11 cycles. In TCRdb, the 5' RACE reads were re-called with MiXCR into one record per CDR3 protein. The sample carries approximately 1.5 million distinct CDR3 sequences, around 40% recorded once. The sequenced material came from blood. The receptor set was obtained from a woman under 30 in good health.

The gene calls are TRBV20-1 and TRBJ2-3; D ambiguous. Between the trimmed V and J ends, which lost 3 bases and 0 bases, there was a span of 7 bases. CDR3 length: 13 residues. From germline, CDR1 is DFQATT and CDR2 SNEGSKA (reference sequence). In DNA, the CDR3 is TGCAGTGCTAGGCAGCTTAGCACAGATACGCAGTATTTT. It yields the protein CSARQLSTDTQYF.

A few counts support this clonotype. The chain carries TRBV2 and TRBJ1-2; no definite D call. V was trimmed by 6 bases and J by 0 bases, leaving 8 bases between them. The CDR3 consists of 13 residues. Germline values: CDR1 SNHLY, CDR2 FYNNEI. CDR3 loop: CASREIANYGYTF. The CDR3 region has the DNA TGTGCCAGCAGAGAAATTGCTAACTATGGCTACACCTTC.

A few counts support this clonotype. The CDR3 reads CASSQDEGDGPYNEQFF. In DNA form, the CDR3 reads TGCGCCAGCAGCCAAGACGAAGGGGACGGACCCTACAATGAGCAGTTCTTC. The chain uses TRBV4-3 and TRBJ2-1, with D possibly called TRBD1 or TRBD2 (5 bases each). V was trimmed by 0 bases and J by 2 bases, leaving 14 bases between them. The germline CDR1 and CDR2 sequences are LGHNA and YSLEER. This CDR3 is built from 17 residues.

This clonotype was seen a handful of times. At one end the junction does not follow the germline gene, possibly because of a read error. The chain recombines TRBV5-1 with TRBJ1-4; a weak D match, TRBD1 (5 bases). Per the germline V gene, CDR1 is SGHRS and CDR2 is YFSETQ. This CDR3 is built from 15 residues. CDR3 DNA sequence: TGTGCCAGCAGCCCAACCGACAGTCTGAATGAAAAACTGTTTTTT. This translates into CASSPTDSLNEKLFF.

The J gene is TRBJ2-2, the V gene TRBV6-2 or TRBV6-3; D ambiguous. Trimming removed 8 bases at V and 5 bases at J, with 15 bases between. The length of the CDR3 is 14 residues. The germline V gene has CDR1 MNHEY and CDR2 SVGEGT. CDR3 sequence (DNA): TGTGCCAGCGCCCCCGGCACGATAACCGGGGAGCTGTTTTTT. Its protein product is CASAPGTITGELFF.

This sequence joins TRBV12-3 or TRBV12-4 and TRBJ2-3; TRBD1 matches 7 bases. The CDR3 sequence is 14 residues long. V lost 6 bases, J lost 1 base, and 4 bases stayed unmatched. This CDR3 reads CASRPGQRTDTQYF. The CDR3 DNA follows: TGTGCCAGCAGACCGGGACAGCGCACAGATACGCAGTATTTT.

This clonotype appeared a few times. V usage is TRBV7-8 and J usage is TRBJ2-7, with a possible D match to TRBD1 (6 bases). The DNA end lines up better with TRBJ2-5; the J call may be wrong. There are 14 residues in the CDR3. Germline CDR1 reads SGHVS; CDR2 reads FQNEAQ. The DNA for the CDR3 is TGTGCCAGCAGCTTAGGACAGGTCTGGGAGACCCAGTACTTC. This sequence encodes CASSLGQVWETQYF.

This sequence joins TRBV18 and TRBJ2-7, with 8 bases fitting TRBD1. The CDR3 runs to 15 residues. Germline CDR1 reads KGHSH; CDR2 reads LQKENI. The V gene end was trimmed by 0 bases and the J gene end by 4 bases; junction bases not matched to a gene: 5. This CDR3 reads CASSPPNGQGYEQYF. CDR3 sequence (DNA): TGTGCCAGCTCACCACCGAATGGACAGGGATACGAGCAGTACTTC.

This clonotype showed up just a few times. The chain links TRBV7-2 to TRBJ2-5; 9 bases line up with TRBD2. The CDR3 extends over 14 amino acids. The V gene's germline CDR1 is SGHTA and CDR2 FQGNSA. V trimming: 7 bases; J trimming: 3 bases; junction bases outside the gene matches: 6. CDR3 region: CASTLAGVKETQYF. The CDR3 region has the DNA TGTGCCAGCACGTTAGCGGGAGTCAAAGAGACCCAGTACTTC.

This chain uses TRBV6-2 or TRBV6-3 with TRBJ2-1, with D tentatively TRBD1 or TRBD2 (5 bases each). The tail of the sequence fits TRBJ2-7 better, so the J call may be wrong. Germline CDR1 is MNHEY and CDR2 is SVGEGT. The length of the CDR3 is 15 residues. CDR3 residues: CASSYMGRKYNEQYF. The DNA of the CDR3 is TGTGCCAGCAGTTACATGGGACGTAAGTACAATGAGCAGTACTTC.